Listed here are 26 T cell receptor beta chains from one sample, sequenced in a study of long-term antiretroviral therapy in people with HIV. The immunoSEQ assay was v3.0, run at survey level. Using immunoSEQ multiplex PCR, the repertoire was profiled, and TCRdb retains in-frame clones only, with some absent. The top ten clones hold approximately 15% of a sample with roughly 9,000 clones, about 78% of them seen once. The sample consisted of unsorted PBMCs, taken 0.4 years before starting antiretroviral therapy. All receptors come from a man between 25 and 39 years old with HIV.

The CDR3 here is CASSLTGTAGANVLTF. As DNA, the CDR3 is TGTGCCAGCAGCTTGACAGGAACGGCAGGGGCCAACGTCCTGACTTTC. The chain uses TRBV7-2 and TRBJ2-6; maybe TRBD1 (6 bases). The germline CDR1 and CDR2 sequences are SGHTA and FQGNSA. The CDR3 consists of 16 residues. Deletions cut 3 bases from V and 4 bases from J, with 13 bases between.

V gene TRBV28 combines with J gene TRBJ2-2; D unresolved. The CDR3 covers 13 residues. V dropped 6 bases and J dropped 5 bases, with 10 bases sitting between them. Germline CDR1 reads MDHEN; CDR2 reads SYDVKM. CDR3 in amino acids: CASRLGTTGELFF. Here the CDR3 DNA reads TGTGCCAGCAGATTGGGCACGACCGGGGAGCTGTTTTTT.

The chain recombines TRBV6-6 with TRBJ1-5; D unresolved. Germline V CDR1 and CDR2: MNHNY, SVGAGI (reference sequence). The CDR3 contains 15 residues. V was pared by 5 bases and J by 11 bases, with 22 bases between. The CDR3 here is CASSRSAVPDGTQHF. The CDR3 nucleotides read TGTGCCAGCAGTCGTTCAGCGGTCCCGGATGGGACCCAGCATTTT.

The CDR3 loop reads CASSLAKTGVNEKLFF. As DNA, the CDR3 is TGTGCCAGCAGCTTAGCGAAGACAGGGGTAAATGAAAAACTGTTTTTT. V is TRBV7-9 and J is TRBJ1-4; TRBD1 matches 8 bases. V shed 0 bases, J shed 5 bases, and the junction held 5 bases outside the gene matches. CDR3 length: 16 amino acids. The germline V gene has CDR1 SEHNR and CDR2 FQNEAQ (reference sequence).

The chain links TRBV9 to TRBJ1-1; D unclear. Germline CDR1 and CDR2: SGDLS and YYNGEE. V was pared by 4 bases and J by 1 base, with 8 bases between. This CDR3 comprises 13 residues. CDR3 region: CASSLTANTEAFF. The CDR3 DNA follows: TGTGCCAGCAGCCTTACAGCGAACACTGAAGCTTTCTTT.

The V and J genes are TRBV6-1 and TRBJ2-7; 8 bases agree with TRBD1. The CDR3 is 15 residues long. Trimming took 2 bases from V and 2 from J; bases not matched to a gene: 5. Germline V gene data show CDR1 as MNHNS and CDR2 as SASEGT. CDR3 amino acids: CASSELQGAPYEQYF. CDR3 DNA sequence: TGTGCCAGCAGTGAACTTCAGGGGGCCCCCTACGAGCAGTACTTC.

This clone appeared a few times. The V gene is TRBV6-1, the J gene TRBJ2-1; tentative D call: TRBD2 (6 bases). Germline V gives CDR1 MNHNS, CDR2 SASEGT. The CDR3 has 14 amino acids. Trimming shortened V by 1 base and J by 5 bases, and 9 bases separated the two germline ends. The CDR3 nucleotides read TGTGCCAGCAGTGAAGAGGCGGGACACAATGAGCAGTTCTTC. Its protein product is CASSEEAGHNEQFF.

The chain joins TRBV5-1 to TRBJ1-2; D may be TRBD1 (6 bases). V was cut by 0 bases and J by 3 bases, with 12 bases left in between. The CDR3 totals 15 residues. The germline gives CDR1 SGHRS, CDR2 YFSETQ. The CDR3 reads CASSLGTATDYGYTF. The CDR3, as DNA: TGCGCCAGCAGCTTGGGGACAGCGACTGACTATGGCTACACCTTC.

J is TRBJ2-2 and V is TRBV11-2; D might be TRBD2 (5 bases). The V end was cut by 5 bases, the J end by 0 bases, with 13 bases between. CDR3 length: 16 amino acids. Germline V gene data show CDR1 as SGHAT and CDR2 as FQNNGV. DNA for the CDR3: TGTGCCAGCAGCCCAATCGGCGGGTCGAACACCGGGGAGCTGTTTTTT. Its translation is CASSPIGGSNTGELFF.

The chain uses TRBV14 and TRBJ2-7; maybe TRBD2 (6 bases). This CDR3 region has 14 residues. Germline assignment: CDR1 SGHDN and CDR2 FVKESK. The V gene lost 3 bases and the J gene lost 2 bases, with 11 bases spanning the gap. Written as DNA, the CDR3 is TGTGCCAGCAGCCACGGGACTCGCGCCTACGAGCAGTACTTC. Translating it yields CASSHGTRAYEQYF.

This rearrangement joins TRBV5-6 to TRBJ1-3, with 10 nucleotides matching TRBD1. V was clipped by 4 bases and J by 4 bases; unmatched bases: 14. The germline V gene encodes CDR1 SGHDT and CDR2 YYEEEE. CDR3 length equals 18 residues. CDR3 nucleotides: TGTGCCAGCAGCCAGGGCTGGGACAGGGGTTTGGTGGGAAACACCATATATTTT. Translation gives CASSQGWDRGLVGNTIYF.

The chain has TRBV28 and TRBJ1-5; possible D gene TRBD1, 5 bases. The CDR3 sequence is 13 residues long. The V gene lost 1 base and the J gene lost 15 bases, with 16 bases spanning the gap. Germline assignment: CDR1 MDHEN and CDR2 SYDVKM. The DNA of the CDR3 is TGTGCCAGCAGTTTATTAGGACGGGTTCAGGGGCATTTT. The encoded protein is CASSLLGRVQGHF.

This clone was recorded only once. The CDR3 DNA sequence: TGCGCCAGCAGCCAAGTTTTCCCGGGCCCCCAGTCCTACGAGCAGTACTTC. Translating gives CASSQVFPGPQSYEQYF. The gene calls are TRBV4-1 and TRBJ2-7; D is ambiguous. The CDR3 loop spans 17 amino acids. The germline V and J ends were trimmed by 1 base and 1 base, with 17 bases remaining between them. In germline, CDR1 is MGHRA, CDR2 YSYEKL.

This chain connects TRBV6-6 to TRBJ2-1, with TRBD2 matching 13 bases. Per germline, CDR1 MNHNY and CDR2 SVGAGI (reference sequence). The V segment lost 4 bases and the J segment 7 bases; nucleotides outside the gene matches: 4. The CDR3 loop spans 15 amino acids. The CDR3 nucleotides read TGTGCCAGCAGTTGGACTAGCGGGAGAAGAAATGAGCAGTTCTTC. Translation: CASSWTSGRRNEQFF.

The chain is built from TRBV30 and TRBJ1-5; D remains unclear. V was clipped by 3 bases and J by 1 base, with 16 bases between them. Germline CDR1 and CDR2: GTSNPN and SVGIG (reference sequence). The CDR3 extends over 16 amino acids. CDR3 DNA: TGTGCCTGGAGCCAACCCGTCGTGGGGAGCAATCAGCCCCAGCATTTT. Amino acids: CAWSQPVVGSNQPQHF.

The genes are TRBV7-2 and TRBJ2-7, with 8 bases identical to TRBD2. V lost 1 base and J lost 0; bases outside the gene matches: 14. The CDR3 has 19 amino acids. From germline, CDR1 is SGHTA and CDR2 FQGNSA. Here the CDR3 reads CASSLVGVSTSGRSYEQYF. CDR3 nucleotides: TGTGCCAGCAGCTTAGTCGGGGTCTCTACTAGCGGCCGCTCCTACGAGCAGTACTTC.

The rearrangement uses TRBV5-1 and TRBJ2-2, with D possibly being TRBD1 or TRBD2 (5 bases each). Germline V gene data show CDR1 as SGHRS and CDR2 as YFSETQ. V was clipped by 0 bases and J by 4 bases, with 7 bases between them. The CDR3 is made up of 14 amino acids. The CDR3 spells CASSLGGATGELFF. The DNA of the CDR3 is TGCGCCAGCAGCTTGGGAGGGGCCACCGGGGAGCTGTTTTTT.

V gene TRBV28 combines with J gene TRBJ1-3; 7 bases map to TRBD1. The trim removed 5 bases at V and 0 bases at J, leaving 10 bases unmatched. Germline CDR1 MDHEN, CDR2 SYDVKM. This CDR3 has 17 residues. The CDR3 nucleotides read TGTGCCAGCAGTCCCCAGACAGGGCTCCCCTCTGGAAACACCATATATTTT. Its protein product is CASSPQTGLPSGNTIYF.

This chain uses TRBV30 with TRBJ1-5, with D maybe TRBD1 (6 bases). Germline values: CDR1 GTSNPN, CDR2 SVGIG (reference sequence). V was shortened by 2 bases and J by 0 bases, with 11 bases between the two germline ends. This CDR3 has 15 residues. For the CDR3, the DNA is TGTGCCTGGAGTAGGGGGTCTAATAGCAATCAGCCCCAGCATTTT. Protein: CAWSRGSNSNQPQHF.

The chain couples TRBV6-6 to TRBJ2-7; D ambiguous. Germline V gene data show CDR1 as MNHNY and CDR2 as SVGAGI (reference sequence). The CDR3 has 14 residues. V was pared by 4 bases and J by 4 bases, with 14 bases between. Here the CDR3 DNA reads TGTGCCAGCAGTTTGACAAGAATCTCGTACGAGCAGTACTTC. Amino acid sequence: CASSLTRISYEQYF.

This clone was counted once. The chain employs TRBV6-4 and TRBJ2-2, with D possibly TRBD2 on 5 matching bases. CDR1 and CDR2 (germline): MRHNA, SNTAGT. The CDR3 is 15 residues long. Trimming pared 6 bases from V and 7 bases from J, leaving 18 bases between. The CDR3 reads CASRSQGSAGGELFF. In DNA, the CDR3 is TGTGCCAGCAGAAGTCAAGGTAGCGCTGGCGGGGAGCTGTTTTTT.

CDR3 region: CASSQDRREQFF. CDR3 coding DNA: TGCGCCAGCAGCCAAGATAGGCGTGAGCAGTTCTTC. This sequence joins TRBV4-3 and TRBJ2-1; D uncertain. This CDR3 contains 12 residues. The germline V gene encodes CDR1 LGHNA and CDR2 YSLEER. The ends were cut back, 0 bases at V and 9 bases at J, with 6 bases in the middle.

The V call is TRBV7-2, the J call TRBJ1-3; possible D gene TRBD1, 5 bases. This CDR3 is 17 amino acids long. With 2 bases removed from V and 0 bases from J, the gap between germline ends came to 14 bases. The V gene's germline CDR1 is SGHTA and CDR2 FQGNSA. CDR3 DNA sequence: TGTGCCAGCAGCTTAAGGGGAACCCCTCTCTCTGGAAACACCATATATTTT. Protein product: CASSLRGTPLSGNTIYF.

The rearrangement joins TRBV29-1 to TRBJ1-2; 8 bases are shared with TRBD1. Trimming took 5 bases from V and 7 from J; bases not matched to a gene: 3. The CDR3 consists of 11 residues. Per germline, CDR1 SQVTM and CDR2 ANQGSEA. CDR3 DNA sequence: TGCAGCGTTACAGGGGGTCCTGGCTACACCTTC. Translation gives CSVTGGPGYTF. The whole variable domain, filled in from reference TRBV29-1 and TRBJ1-2, reads SAVISQKPSRDICQRGTSLTIQCQVDSQVTMMFWYRQQPGQSLTLIATANQGSEATYESGFVIDKFPISRPNLTFSTLTVSNMSPEDSSIYLCSVTGGPGYTFGSGTRLTVV.

The chain carries TRBV11-3 and TRBJ2-7, with D maybe TRBD2 (5 bases). Looked up from germline, CDR1 is SGHNT and CDR2 is YENEEA. V gave up 0 bases and J gave up 4 bases, with 7 bases separating them. The CDR3 extends over 13 amino acids. The CDR3 DNA is TGTGCCAGCAGCTTAGATCGCGGGTACGAGCAGTACTTC. This codes for CASSLDRGYEQYF.

The gene calls are TRBV7-2 and TRBJ1-2; TRBD1 might be the D (5 bases). Looked up from germline, CDR1 is SGHTA and CDR2 is FQGNSA. Trimming pared 6 bases from V and 4 bases from J, leaving 21 bases between. CDR3 size: 16 residues. For the CDR3, the DNA is TGTGCCAGCAGTCACCCAGAGCTCACAGGCGCCTATGGCTACACCTTC. Its translation: CASSHPELTGAYGYTF.